This is a list of T cell receptor beta chains from one sample in a study of T cell changes during pregnancy in multiple sclerosis. The assay was immunoSEQ multiplex PCR, and TCRdb's table has in-frame clones only and misses some. The table records fewer than 40,000 clones, 90% of them present only once. The sequenced sample was CD8+ T cells from peripheral blood mononuclear cells, obtained before pregnancy. The receptors come from a female donor with multiple sclerosis, enrolled in a pregnancy study. The CDR3 runs from the conserved cysteine through the conserved F or W. A D gene is named only where the DNA matches it firmly. Where a row states a size, it is once, few, many or the class of an expanded clone; other rows omit it.

D,J,V,size,CDR3,DNA
NA,TRBJ1-4,TRBV9,NA,CASSLPGRELFF,TGTGCCAGCAGCCTACCGGGTCGAGAACTGTTTTTT
TRBD1,TRBJ1-2,TRBV29-1,NA,CSVENRGGYTF,TGCAGCGTTGAAAACAGGGGTGGCTACACCTTC
NA,TRBJ2-1,TRBV30,NA,CAWSDGGGSSYNEQFF,TGTGCCTGGAGTGACGGGGGTGGAAGCTCCTACAATGAGCAGTTCTTC
NA,TRBJ2-1,TRBV7-9,NA,CASSPDNRDNEQFF,TGTGCCAGCAGCCCGGATAACAGGGACAATGAGCAGTTCTTC
NA,TRBJ1-1,TRBV19,NA,CASSIAEGGDTEAFF,TGTGCCAGTAGTATAGCGGAGGGGGGGGACACTGAAGCTTTCTTT
TRBD2,TRBJ2-7,TRBV6-5,once,CASSYATSGTTYEQYF,TGTGCCAGCAGTTACGCGACTAGCGGAACAACCTACGAGCAGTACTTC
TRBD1,TRBJ2-7,TRBV27,NA,CASSLLSAGGNEQYF,TGTGCCAGCAGTTTACTATCTGCAGGGGGCAACGAGCAGTACTTC
TRBD2,TRBJ2-1,TRBV30,NA,CAWSLAGLAGAHEQFF,TGTGCCTGGAGTCTAGCCGGACTAGCGGGAGCCCATGAGCAGTTCTTC
NA,TRBJ2-1,TRBV4-1,NA,CASSQEGVSYNEQFF,TGCGCCAGCAGCCAAGAAGGGGTATCCTACAATGAGCAGTTCTTC
NA,TRBJ2-5,TRBV19,NA,CASRDTGDVETQYF,TGTGCCAGTAGAGATACAGGTGATGTAGAGACCCAGTACTTC
TRBD1,TRBJ1-1,TRBV19,NA,CASRRNGQGNTEAFF,TGTGCCAGTAGGAGAAATGGACAGGGAAACACTGAAGCTTTCTTT
NA,TRBJ1-6,TRBV27,NA,CASTSGERYNSPLHF,TGTGCCAGCACCTCAGGGGAACGGTATAATTCACCCCTCCACTTT
NA,TRBJ1-1,TRBV27,NA,CASNDGGTEAFF,TGTGCCAGCAACGACGGCGGCACTGAAGCTTTCTTT
TRBD1,TRBJ2-2,TRBV7-8,NA,CASSLVWDSDTGELFF,TGTGCCAGCAGCTTAGTTTGGGACAGCGACACCGGGGAGCTGTTTTTT
NA,TRBJ1-2,TRBV27,once,CASSLSPRAYGYTF,TGTGCCAGCAGTTTATCCCCCAGGGCCTATGGCTACACCTTC
NA,TRBJ1-4,TRBV7-9,NA,CASSLSRETNEKLFF,TGTGCCAGCAGCTTATCTCGTGAGACTAATGAAAAACTGTTTTTT
TRBD2,TRBJ2-2,TRBV4-3,NA,CASSQVLAGVNTGELFF,TGCGCCAGCAGCCAAGTCCTAGCGGGGGTGAACACCGGGGAGCTGTTTTTT
NA,TRBJ1-1,TRBV12-5,few,CASRELSNTEAFF,TGTGCTAGTAGAGAGCTGTCGAACACTGAAGCTTTCTTT
TRBD1,TRBJ2-2,TRBV9,once,CASSVGRTGGSGELFF,TGTGCCAGCAGCGTAGGAAGGACAGGGGGTAGCGGGGAGCTGTTTTTT
NA,TRBJ1-1,TRBV5-1,NA,CASSLGGLNTEAFF,TGCGCCAGCAGCTTGGGAGGCTTAAACACTGAAGCTTTCTTT
NA,TRBJ1-2,TRBV11-3,NA,CASSLEHPTSTNYGYTF,TGTGCCAGCAGCTTAGAACACCCCACCTCCACTAACTATGGCTACACCTTC
TRBD1,TRBJ1-5,TRBV7-9,NA,CASSPTGGNQPQHF,TGTGCCAGCAGCCCCACAGGGGGTAATCAGCCCCAGCATTTT
NA,TRBJ1-1,TRBV14,NA,CASSLPGGTEAFF,TGTGCCAGCAGCCTTCCGGGGGGAACTGAAGCTTTCTTT
NA,TRBJ1-3,TRBV13,NA,CASSLTRVYSGNTIYF,TGTGCCAGCAGCTTAACGAGGGTATACTCTGGAAACACCATATATTTT
NA,TRBJ2-2,TRBV6-1,NA,CATHRENTGELFF,TGTGCCACCCACAGGGAGAACACCGGGGAGCTGTTTTTT
TRBD2,TRBJ2-5,TRBV4-1,NA,CASSQGGTSGPQGETQYF,TGCGCCAGCAGCCAAGGCGGGACTAGCGGCCCCCAGGGAGAGACCCAGTACTTC
NA,TRBJ2-7,TRBV25-1,NA,CASSEYTETLHRYEQYF,TGTGCCAGCAGTGAATACACAGAGACACTCCACCGCTACGAGCAGTACTTC
NA,TRBJ2-1,TRBV11-3,NA,CASSLDRGQYNEQFF,TGTGCCAGCAGCTTAGATAGGGGCCAGTACAATGAGCAGTTCTTC
NA,TRBJ2-3,TRBV21-1,NA,CASSKVARRADTQYF,TGTGCCAGCAGCAAAGTAGCACGGAGAGCAGATACGCAGTATTTT
NA,TRBJ1-2,TRBV5-4,few,CASSPRQSMYGYTF,TGTGCCAGCAGCCCCAGACAGTCTATGTATGGCTACACCTTC
TRBD2,TRBJ2-1,TRBV5-6,NA,CASSPLANLYNEQFF,TGTGCCAGCAGCCCACTAGCGAACCTATACAATGAGCAGTTCTTC
TRBD2,TRBJ2-1,TRBV27,NA,CASSIAGGDYNEQFF,TGTGCCAGCAGTATAGCGGGAGGGGACTACAATGAGCAGTTCTTC
NA,TRBJ2-1,TRBV14,once,CASSDTSLGEQFF,TGTGCCAGCAGCGATACTAGTCTAGGGGAGCAGTTCTTC
NA,TRBJ2-1,TRBV5-1,NA,CASSIGDGEQFF,TGCGCCAGCAGCATAGGGGATGGGGAGCAGTTCTTC
NA,TRBJ2-3,TRBV7-9,NA,CASSKRTGTSSTDTQYF,TGTGCCAGCAGCAAGCGAACAGGGACCTCTAGCACAGATACGCAGTATTTT
NA,TRBJ1-3,TRBV6-5,NA,CASSTKSSGNTIYF,TGTGCCAGCAGCACCAAGAGCTCTGGAAACACCATATATTTT
NA,TRBJ2-1,TRBV7-9,NA,CAIQTGNNEQFF,TGTGCCATCCAGACAGGCAACAATGAGCAGTTCTTC
NA,TRBJ1-1,TRBV18,NA,CASSPGGGNTEAFF,TGTGCCAGCTCACCCGGGGGAGGGAACACTGAAGCTTTCTTT
TRBD1,TRBJ1-5,TRBV5-8,NA,CASSWGGTGSQPQHF,TGTGCCAGCAGCTGGGGGGGGACAGGCAGTCAGCCCCAGCATTTT
NA,TRBJ1-2,TRBV13,NA,CASSLASGYTF,TGTGCCAGCAGCTTAGCTTCTGGCTACACCTTC
TRBD1,TRBJ2-7,TRBV7-9,NA,CASSPGQGTPHREQYF,TGTGCCAGCAGCCCCGGACAGGGGACCCCTCATCGGGAGCAGTACTTC
TRBD1,TRBJ1-4,TRBV6-1,NA,CASGEGGGGIFYEKLFF,TGTGCCAGCGGCGAAGGAGGGGGCGGAATTTTTTATGAAAAACTGTTTTTT
TRBD2,TRBJ2-7,TRBV6-1,NA,CASSEETSGSSYEQYF,TGTGCCAGCAGTGAAGAGACTAGCGGGAGCTCCTACGAGCAGTACTTC